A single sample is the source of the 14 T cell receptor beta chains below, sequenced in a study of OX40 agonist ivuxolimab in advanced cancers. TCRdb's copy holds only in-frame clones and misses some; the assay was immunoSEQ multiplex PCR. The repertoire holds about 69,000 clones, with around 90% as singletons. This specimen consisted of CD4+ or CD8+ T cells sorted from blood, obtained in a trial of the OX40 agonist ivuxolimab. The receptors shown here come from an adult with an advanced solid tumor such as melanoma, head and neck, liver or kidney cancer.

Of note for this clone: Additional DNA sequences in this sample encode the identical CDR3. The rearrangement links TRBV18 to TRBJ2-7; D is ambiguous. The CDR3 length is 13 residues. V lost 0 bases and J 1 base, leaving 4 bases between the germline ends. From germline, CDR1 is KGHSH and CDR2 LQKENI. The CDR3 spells CASSPPGSYEQYF. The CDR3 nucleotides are TGTGCCAGCTCACCACCAGGGTCCTACGAGCAGTACTTC.

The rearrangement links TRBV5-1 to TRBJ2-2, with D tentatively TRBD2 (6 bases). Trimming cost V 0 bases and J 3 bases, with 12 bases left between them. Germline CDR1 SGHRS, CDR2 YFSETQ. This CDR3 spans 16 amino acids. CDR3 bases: TGCGCCAGCAGCTTGGCCGGGGCTAGCGACACCGGGGAGCTGTTTTTT. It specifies CASSLAGASDTGELFF.

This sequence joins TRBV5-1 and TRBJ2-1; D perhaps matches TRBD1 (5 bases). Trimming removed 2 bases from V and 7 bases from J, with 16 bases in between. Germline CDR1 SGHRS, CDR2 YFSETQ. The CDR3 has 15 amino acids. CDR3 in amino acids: CASSFEGALGNEQFF. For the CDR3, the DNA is TGCGCCAGCAGCTTTGAAGGGGCGCTTGGAAATGAGCAGTTCTTC.

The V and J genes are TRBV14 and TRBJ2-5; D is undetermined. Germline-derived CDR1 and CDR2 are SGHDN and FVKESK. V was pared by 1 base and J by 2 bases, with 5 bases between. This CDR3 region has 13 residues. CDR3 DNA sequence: TGTGCCAGCAGCCAAGTGGCACAAGAGACCCAGTACTTC. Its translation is CASSQVAQETQYF.

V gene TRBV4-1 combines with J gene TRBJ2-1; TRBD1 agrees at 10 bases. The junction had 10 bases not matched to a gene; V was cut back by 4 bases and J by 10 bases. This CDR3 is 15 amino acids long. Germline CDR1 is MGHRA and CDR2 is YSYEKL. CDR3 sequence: CASSPAGQGKWEQFF. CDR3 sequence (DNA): TGCGCCAGCAGCCCCGCGGGACAGGGGAAATGGGAGCAGTTCTTC.

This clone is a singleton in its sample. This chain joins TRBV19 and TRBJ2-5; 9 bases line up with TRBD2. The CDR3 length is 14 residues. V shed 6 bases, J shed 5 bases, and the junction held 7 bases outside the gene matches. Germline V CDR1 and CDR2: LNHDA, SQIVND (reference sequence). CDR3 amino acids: CASRLAGVGETQYF. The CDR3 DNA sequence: TGTGCCAGTAGGTTAGCGGGAGTGGGGGAGACCCAGTACTTC.

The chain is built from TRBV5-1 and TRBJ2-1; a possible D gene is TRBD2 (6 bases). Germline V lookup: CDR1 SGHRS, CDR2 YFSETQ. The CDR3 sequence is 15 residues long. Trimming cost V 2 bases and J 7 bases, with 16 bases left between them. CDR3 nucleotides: TGCGCCAGCAGCTTCGGCCTAGCGTTCGGAAATGAGCAGTTCTTC. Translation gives CASSFGLAFGNEQFF.

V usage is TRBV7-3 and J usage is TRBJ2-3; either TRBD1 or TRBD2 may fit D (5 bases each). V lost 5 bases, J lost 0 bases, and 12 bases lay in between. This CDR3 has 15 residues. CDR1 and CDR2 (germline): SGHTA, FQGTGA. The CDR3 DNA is TGTGCCAGCAGCGTGTCCGGGACGAGCACAGATACGCAGTATTTT. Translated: CASSVSGTSTDTQYF.

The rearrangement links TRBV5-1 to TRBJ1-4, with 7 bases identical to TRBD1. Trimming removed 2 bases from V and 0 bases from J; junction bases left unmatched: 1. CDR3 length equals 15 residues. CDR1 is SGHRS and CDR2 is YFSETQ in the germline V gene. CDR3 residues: CASSLTGATNEKLFF. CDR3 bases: TGCGCCAGCAGCTTAACAGGGGCAACTAATGAAAAACTGTTTTTT.

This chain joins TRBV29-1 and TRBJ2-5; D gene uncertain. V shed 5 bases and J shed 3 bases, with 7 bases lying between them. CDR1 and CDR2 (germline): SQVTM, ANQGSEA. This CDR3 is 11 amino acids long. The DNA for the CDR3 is TGCAGCGTTTCCCCAAAAGAGACCCAGTACTTC. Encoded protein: CSVSPKETQYF.

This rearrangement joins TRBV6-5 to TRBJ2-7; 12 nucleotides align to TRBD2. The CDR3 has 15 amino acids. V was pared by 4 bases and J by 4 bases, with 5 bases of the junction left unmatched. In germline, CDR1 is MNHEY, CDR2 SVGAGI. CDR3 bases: TGTGCCAGCAGTTCGACTAGCGGGAGTTATTACGAGCAGTACTTC. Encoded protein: CASSSTSGSYYEQYF.

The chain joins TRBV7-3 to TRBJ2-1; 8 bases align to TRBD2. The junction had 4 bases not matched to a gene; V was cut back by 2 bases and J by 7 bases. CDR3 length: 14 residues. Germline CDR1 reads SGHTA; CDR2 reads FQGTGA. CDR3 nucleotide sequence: TGTGCCAGCAGCTTAGCGGGAGGCCCTAATGAGCAGTTCTTC. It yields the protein CASSLAGGPNEQFF. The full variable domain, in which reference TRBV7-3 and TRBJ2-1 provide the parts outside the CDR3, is GAGVSQTPSNKVTEKGKYVELRCDPISGHTALYWYRQSLGQGPEFLIYFQGTGAADDSGLPNDRFFAVRPEGSVSTLKIQRTERGDSAVYLCASSLAGGPNEQFFGPGTRLTVL.

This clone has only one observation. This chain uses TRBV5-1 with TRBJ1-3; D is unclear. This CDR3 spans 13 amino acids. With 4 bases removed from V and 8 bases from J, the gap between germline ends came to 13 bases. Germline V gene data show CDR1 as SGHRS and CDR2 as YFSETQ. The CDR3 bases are TGCGCCAGCAGCCTCTTCCCTGGGGACACCATATATTTT. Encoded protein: CASSLFPGDTIYF. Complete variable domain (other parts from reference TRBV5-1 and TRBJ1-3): KAGVTQTPRYLIKTRGQQVTLSCSPISGHRSVSWYQQTPGQGLQFLFEYFSETQRNKGNFPGRFSGRQFSNSRSEMNVSTLELGDSALYLCASSLFPGDTIYFGEGSWLTVV.

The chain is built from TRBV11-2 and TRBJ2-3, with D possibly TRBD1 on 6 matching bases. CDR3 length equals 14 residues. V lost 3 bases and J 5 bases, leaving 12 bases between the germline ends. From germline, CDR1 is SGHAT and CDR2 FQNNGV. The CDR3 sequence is CASSLDSSRDTQYF. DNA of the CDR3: TGTGCCAGCAGCTTGGACAGCAGCCGAGATACGCAGTATTTT.